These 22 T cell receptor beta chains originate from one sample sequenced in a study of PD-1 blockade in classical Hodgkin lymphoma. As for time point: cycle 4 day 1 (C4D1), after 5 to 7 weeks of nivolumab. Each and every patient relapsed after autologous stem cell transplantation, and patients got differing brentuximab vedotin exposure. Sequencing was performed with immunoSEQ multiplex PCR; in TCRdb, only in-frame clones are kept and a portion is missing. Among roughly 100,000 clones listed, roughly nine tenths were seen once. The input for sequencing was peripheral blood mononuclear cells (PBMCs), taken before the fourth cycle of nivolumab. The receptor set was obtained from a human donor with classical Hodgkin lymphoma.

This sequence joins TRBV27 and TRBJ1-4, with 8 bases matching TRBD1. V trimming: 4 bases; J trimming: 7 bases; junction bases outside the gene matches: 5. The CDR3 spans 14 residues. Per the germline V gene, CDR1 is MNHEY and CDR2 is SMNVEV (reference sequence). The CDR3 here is CASSSQGAGEKLFF. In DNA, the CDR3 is TGTGCCAGCAGTTCGCAGGGGGCTGGTGAAAAACTGTTTTTT.

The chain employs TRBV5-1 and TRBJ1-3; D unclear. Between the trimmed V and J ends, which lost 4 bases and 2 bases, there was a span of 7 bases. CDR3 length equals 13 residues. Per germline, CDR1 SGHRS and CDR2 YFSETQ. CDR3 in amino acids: CASSLSPGNTIYF. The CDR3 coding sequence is TGCGCCAGCAGCCTGTCTCCTGGAAACACCATATATTTT.

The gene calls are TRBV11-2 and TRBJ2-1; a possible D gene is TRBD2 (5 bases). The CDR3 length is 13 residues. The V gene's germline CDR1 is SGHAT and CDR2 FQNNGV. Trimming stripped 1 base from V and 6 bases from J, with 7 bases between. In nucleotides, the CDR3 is TGTGCCAGCAGCTTAGGACTAACCAATGAGCAGTTCTTC. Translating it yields CASSLGLTNEQFF.

Here the CDR3 DNA reads TGTGCCAGCAGTTTCCTCGGGTACGAGCAGTACTTC. It translates to CASSFLGYEQYF. This chain links TRBV27 with TRBJ2-7; D uncertain. Germline V gene lookup returns CDR1 MNHEY and CDR2 SMNVEV (reference sequence). CDR3 length: 12 amino acids. The V end lost 3 bases, the J end lost 4 bases, and 7 bases lay between the germline ends.

The CDR3 sequence is CAWSWSLRDRSNNEQFF. The CDR3 DNA reads as TGTGCCTGGAGTTGGTCCCTCCGGGACAGGAGTAACAATGAGCAGTTCTTC. The chain carries TRBV30 and TRBJ2-1, with 8 nucleotides matching TRBD1. Per germline, CDR1 GTSNPN and CDR2 SVGIG (reference sequence). CDR3 size: 17 residues. V lost 2 bases, J lost 5 bases, and 14 bases stayed unmatched. The full variable domain, its missing parts supplied by reference TRBV30 and TRBJ2-1, is SQTIHQWPATLVQPVGSPLSLECTVEGTSNPNLYWYRQAAGRGLQLLFYSVGIGQISSEVPQNLSASRPQDRQFILSSKKLLLSDSGFYLCAWSWSLRDRSNNEQFFGPGTRLTVL.

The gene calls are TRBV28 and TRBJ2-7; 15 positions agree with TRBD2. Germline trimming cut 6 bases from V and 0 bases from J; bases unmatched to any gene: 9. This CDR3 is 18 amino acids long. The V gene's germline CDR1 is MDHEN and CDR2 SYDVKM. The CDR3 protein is CASRQTGLAGGSSYEQYF. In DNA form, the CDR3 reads TGTGCCAGCAGACAGACGGGACTAGCGGGAGGTTCCTCCTACGAGCAGTACTTC.

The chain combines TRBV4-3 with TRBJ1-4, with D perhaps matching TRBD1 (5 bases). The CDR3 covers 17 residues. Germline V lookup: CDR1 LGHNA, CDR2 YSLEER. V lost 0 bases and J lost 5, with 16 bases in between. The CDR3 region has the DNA TGCGCCAGCAGCCAAGATTCTATAACAGGACGGAATGAAAAACTGTTTTTT. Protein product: CASSQDSITGRNEKLFF.

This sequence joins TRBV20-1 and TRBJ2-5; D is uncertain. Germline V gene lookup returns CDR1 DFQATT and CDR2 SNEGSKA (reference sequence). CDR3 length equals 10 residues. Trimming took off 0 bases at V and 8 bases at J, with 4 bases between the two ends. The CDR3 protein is CSARDLTQYF. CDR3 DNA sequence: TGCAGTGCTAGAGATCTAACCCAGTACTTC.

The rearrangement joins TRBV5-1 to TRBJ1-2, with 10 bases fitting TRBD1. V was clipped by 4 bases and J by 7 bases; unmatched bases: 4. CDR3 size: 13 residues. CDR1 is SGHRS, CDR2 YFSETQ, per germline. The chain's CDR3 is CASSGDRGTGYTF. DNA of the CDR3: TGCGCCAGCAGCGGGGACAGGGGCACTGGCTACACCTTC.

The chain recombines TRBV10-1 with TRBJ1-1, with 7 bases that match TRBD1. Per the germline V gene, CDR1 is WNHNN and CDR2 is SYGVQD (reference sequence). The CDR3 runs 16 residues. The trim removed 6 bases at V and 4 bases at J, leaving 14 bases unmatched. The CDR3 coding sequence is TGCGCCAGCAGCGACGGACAGGAAGAAGGGAGCACTGAAGCTTTCTTT. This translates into CASSDGQEEGSTEAFF.

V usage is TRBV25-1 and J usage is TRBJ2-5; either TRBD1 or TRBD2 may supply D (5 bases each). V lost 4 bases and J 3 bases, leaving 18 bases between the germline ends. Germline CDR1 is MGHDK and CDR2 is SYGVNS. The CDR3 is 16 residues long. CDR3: CASSGWRGAGKETQYF. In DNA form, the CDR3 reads TGTGCCAGCAGTGGTTGGAGAGGGGCAGGGAAAGAGACCCAGTACTTC.

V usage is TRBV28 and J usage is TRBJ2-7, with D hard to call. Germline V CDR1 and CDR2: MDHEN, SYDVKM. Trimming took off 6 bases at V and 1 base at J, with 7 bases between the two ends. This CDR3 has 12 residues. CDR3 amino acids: CASSRTSYEQYF. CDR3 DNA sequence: TGTGCCAGCAGCCGGACGTCCTACGAGCAGTACTTC.

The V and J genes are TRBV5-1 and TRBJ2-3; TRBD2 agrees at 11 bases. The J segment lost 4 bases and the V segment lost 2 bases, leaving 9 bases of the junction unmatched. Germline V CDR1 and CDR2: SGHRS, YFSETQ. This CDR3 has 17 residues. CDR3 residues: CASSFTILAGGSDTQYF. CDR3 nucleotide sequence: TGCGCCAGCAGCTTCACCATCCTAGCGGGAGGTTCAGATACGCAGTATTTT.

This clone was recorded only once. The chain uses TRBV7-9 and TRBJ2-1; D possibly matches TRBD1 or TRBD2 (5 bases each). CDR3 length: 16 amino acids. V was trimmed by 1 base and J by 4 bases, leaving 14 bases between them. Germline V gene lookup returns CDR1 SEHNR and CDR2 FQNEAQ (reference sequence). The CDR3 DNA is TGTGCCAGCAGCTTAGGAGGGCAGGGTTATTACAATGAGCAGTTCTTC. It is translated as CASSLGGQGYYNEQFF.

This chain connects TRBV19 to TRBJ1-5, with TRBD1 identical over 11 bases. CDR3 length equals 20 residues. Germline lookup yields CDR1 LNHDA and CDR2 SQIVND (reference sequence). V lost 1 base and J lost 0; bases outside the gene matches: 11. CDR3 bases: TGTGCCAGTAGTATAGCACGGACAGGGGGCCGAGGGGATAGCAATCAGCCCCAGCATTTT. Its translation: CASSIARTGGRGDSNQPQHF.

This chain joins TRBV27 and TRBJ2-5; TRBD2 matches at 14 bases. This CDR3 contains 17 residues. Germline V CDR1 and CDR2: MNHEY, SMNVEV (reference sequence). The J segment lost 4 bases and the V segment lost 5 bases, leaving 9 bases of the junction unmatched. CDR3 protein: CASSPWGLAGVGETQYF. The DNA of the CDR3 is TGTGCCAGCAGTCCCTGGGGACTAGCGGGAGTAGGAGAGACCCAGTACTTC.

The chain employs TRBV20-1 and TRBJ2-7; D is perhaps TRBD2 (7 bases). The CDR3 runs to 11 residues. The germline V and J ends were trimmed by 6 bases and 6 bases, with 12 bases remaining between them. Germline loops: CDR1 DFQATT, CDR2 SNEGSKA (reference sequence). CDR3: CSAGGGGEQYF. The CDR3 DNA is TGCAGTGCAGGGGGGGGCGGCGAGCAGTACTTC.

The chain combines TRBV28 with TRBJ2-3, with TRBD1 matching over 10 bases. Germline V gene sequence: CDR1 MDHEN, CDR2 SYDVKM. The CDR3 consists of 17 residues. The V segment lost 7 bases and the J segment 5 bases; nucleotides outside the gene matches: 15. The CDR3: CASTPLPGQGNVDTQYF. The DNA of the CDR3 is TGTGCCAGCACCCCCCTCCCGGGACAGGGGAATGTAGATACGCAGTATTTT.

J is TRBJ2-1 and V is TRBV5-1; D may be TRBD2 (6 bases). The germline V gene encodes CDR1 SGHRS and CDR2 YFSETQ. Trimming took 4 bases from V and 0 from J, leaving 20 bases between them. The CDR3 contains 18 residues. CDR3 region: CASSTGTPSISSYNEQFF. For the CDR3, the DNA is TGCGCCAGCAGCACGGGGACTCCCTCTATCAGCTCCTACAATGAGCAGTTCTTC.

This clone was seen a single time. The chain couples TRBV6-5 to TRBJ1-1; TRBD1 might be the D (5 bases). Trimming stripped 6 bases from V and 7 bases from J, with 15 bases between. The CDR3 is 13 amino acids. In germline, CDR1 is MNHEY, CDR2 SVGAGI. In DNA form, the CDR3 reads TGTGCCAGCAGCCCCGCGGCAGGGTATGAAGCTTTCTTT. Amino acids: CASSPAAGYEAFF.

DNA of the CDR3: TGTGCCATCAGTCGGACACTAGATGGCTACACCTTC. The encoded protein is CAISRTLDGYTF. The chain couples TRBV10-3 to TRBJ1-2, with a weak D call TRBD1 (5 bases). The ends were cut back, 5 bases at V and 6 bases at J, with 10 bases in the middle. This CDR3 region has 12 residues. Germline values: CDR1 ENHRY, CDR2 SYGVKD.

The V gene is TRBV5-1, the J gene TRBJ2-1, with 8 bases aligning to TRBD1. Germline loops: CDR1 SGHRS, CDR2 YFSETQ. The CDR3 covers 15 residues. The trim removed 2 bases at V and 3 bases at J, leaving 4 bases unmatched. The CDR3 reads CASSFRQGNYNEQFF. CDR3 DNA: TGCGCCAGCAGCTTTCGACAGGGGAACTACAATGAGCAGTTCTTC.